This is a list of T cell receptor beta chains from one sample in a study of blood T cell repertoires in COVID-19. TCRdb keeps only in-frame clones here, not all; method: immunoSEQ multiplex PCR. This sample has tens of thousands of clones, with approximately 90% found just once. The material sequenced was peripheral blood. Receptor source: a human donor in a cohort sampled during active COVID-19. Both conserved end residues are part of each CDR3. A D gene is named only where the DNA matches it firmly. Clone size is shown for a subset of rows, as once, few, many or a class of expanded clone.

D gene | J gene | V gene | clone size | CDR3 DNA | CDR3 protein
NA | TRBJ1-5 | TRBV27 | NA | TGTGCCAGCAGTTTAGGATCGGGGTCCAATCAGCCCCAGCATTTT | CASSLGSGSNQPQHF
NA | TRBJ1-1 | TRBV7-6 | NA | TGTGCCAGCAGCTTAGAGCAAAACACTGAAGCTTTCTTT | CASSLEQNTEAFF
TRBD1 | TRBJ1-2 | TRBV18 | NA | TGTGCCAGCTCACCGACTGACAGGGCCGAGTATGGCTACACCTTC | CASSPTDRAEYGYTF
TRBD1 | TRBJ1-1 | TRBV7-9 | NA | TGTGCCAGCAGCTCCGGGACAGCACCGAACACTGAAGCTTTCTTT | CASSSGTAPNTEAFF
TRBD1 | TRBJ1-1 | TRBV3-1/TRBV3-2 | NA | TGTGCCAGCGGCAGGGACAGCGCCCACATGAACACTGAAGCTTTCTTT | CASGRDSAHMNTEAFF
TRBD1 | TRBJ2-4 | TRBV11-3 | NA | TGTGCCAGCAGCCCAAGGACAGGGTTAAACATTCAGTACTTC | CASSPRTGLNIQYF
NA | TRBJ2-5 | TRBV9 | NA | TGTGCCAGCAGCGTGTCCCCAGGAGAGACCCAGTACTTC | CASSVSPGETQYF
TRBD2 | TRBJ2-2 | TRBV11-2 | NA | TGTGCCAGCAGCTTAGCGTCACTAGCGGGAGCCGGGGAGCTGTTTTTT | CASSLASLAGAGELFF
NA | TRBJ2-1 | TRBV3-1/TRBV3-2 | NA | TGTGCCAGCAGCCTCGTGGTAGGTGGGCATGAGCAGTTCTTC | CASSLVVGGHEQFF
TRBD1 | TRBJ1-2 | TRBV14 | NA | TGTGCCAGCAGCCCGACAGGACAGGGACGACCGTTTGGCTACACCTTC | CASSPTGQGRPFGYTF
NA | TRBJ1-2 | TRBV29-1 | NA | TGCAGCGTTGGGGAGCTTGGGTTCTCCTATGGCTACACCTTC | CSVGELGFSYGYTF
NA | TRBJ1-2 | TRBV28 | NA | TGTGCCAGCAGTTTACAGGGGTTAGGGTATGGCTACACCTTC | CASSLQGLGYGYTF
NA | TRBJ1-1 | TRBV7-3 | NA | TGTGCCAGCAGCTTAGGGGGGGACACCAACACTGAAGCTTTCTTT | CASSLGGDTNTEAFF
TRBD2 | TRBJ2-7 | TRBV6-6 | NA | TGTGCCAGCATCGTCGGCACTAGCGGGAAGTACGAGCAGTACTTC | CASIVGTSGKYEQYF
NA | TRBJ1-2 | TRBV5-8 | once | TGTGCCAGCAGCTTGTGGGTCGGGGGTACCTCCTATGGCTACACCTTC | CASSLWVGGTSYGYTF
NA | TRBJ1-1 | TRBV5-1 | NA | TGCGCCAGCACCACCTCAGGCAGGGGTGCCACTGAAGCTTTCTTT | CASTTSGRGATEAFF
TRBD1 | TRBJ2-1 | TRBV27 | NA | TGTGCCAGCAGTTTATTGGGGACAGGGAACTACAATGAGCAGTTCTTC | CASSLLGTGNYNEQFF
TRBD1 | TRBJ2-3 | TRBV27 | NA | TGTGCCAGCAGTTTCTCCGGACAGGGCCGCACAGATACGCAGTATTTT | CASSFSGQGRTDTQYF
NA | TRBJ1-2 | TRBV6-4 | NA | TGTGCCAGCAGTGACCCCTGGCCCCAAAGGGGTGGCTACACCTTC | CASSDPWPQRGGYTF
TRBD1 | TRBJ1-1 | TRBV4-1 | NA | TGCGCCAGCAGCCTCGACAGGGGCGCCGGGAATGAAGCTTTCTTT | CASSLDRGAGNEAFF
TRBD1 | TRBJ1-1 | TRBV11-3 | NA | TGTGCCAGCACCTCCCTCACTAAGACCGACAGGGGTGAAGCTTTCTTT | CASTSLTKTDRGEAFF
TRBD1 | TRBJ1-5 | TRBV7-9 | few | TGTGCCAGCAGCACCTCAGGGGGGAATCAGCCCCAGCATTTT | CASSTSGGNQPQHF
TRBD1 | TRBJ1-1 | TRBV7-9 | few | TGTGCCAGCAGCCCCTCCGCCTGGACAGGGCATAGACACACTGAAGCTTTCTTT | CASSPSAWTGHRHTEAFF
NA | TRBJ2-1 | TRBV3-1/TRBV3-2 | NA | TGTGCCAGCAGCCAATCAGTAATAAGCTCCTACAATGAGCAGTTCTTC | CASSQSVISSYNEQFF
TRBD2 | TRBJ2-1 | TRBV7-2 | NA | TGTGCCAGCAGCCCTAGTCTTTTAGCGGGAGTGGACAATGAGCAGTTCTTC | CASSPSLLAGVDNEQFF
NA | TRBJ1-3 | TRBV19 | NA | TGTGCCAGTAGCCACCGCCCGGGGGTCATCTCTGGAAACACCATATATTTT | CASSHRPGVISGNTIYF
NA | TRBJ2-3 | TRBV5-3 | NA | TGTGCCAGAAGCTTCGCGGGCACAGATACGCAGTATTTT | CARSFAGTDTQYF
NA | TRBJ1-1 | TRBV5-5 | NA | TGTGCCAGCACCTATGGGACAACGAACACTGAAGCTTTCTTT | CASTYGTTNTEAFF
TRBD1 | TRBJ2-7 | TRBV7-7 | NA | TGTGCTAGCAGCGCCGGGACAGGGGGCTACGAGCAGTACTTC | CASSAGTGGYEQYF
TRBD2 | TRBJ2-1 | TRBV4-1 | NA | TGCGCCAGCAGCCAAGATGGACTAGCACACAATGAGCAGTTCTTC | CASSQDGLAHNEQFF
NA | TRBJ1-5 | TRBV6-5 | NA | TGTGCCAGCAGCTTAGCCTATTCCAATCAGCCCCAGCATTTT | CASSLAYSNQPQHF
TRBD1 | TRBJ2-3 | TRBV28 | NA | TGTGCCAGCAGCTGGGACAGGGTCCCAGATACGCAGTATTTT | CASSWDRVPDTQYF
TRBD2 | TRBJ2-7 | TRBV27 | few | TGTGCCAGCAGTCCCCCGGGCGGGAGAACAACCGAGCAGTACTTC | CASSPPGGRTTEQYF
NA | TRBJ2-1 | TRBV5-1 | NA | TGCGCCAGCAGCTGGGACGGGGGCTCCTACAATGAGCAGTTCTTC | CASSWDGGSYNEQFF
TRBD2 | TRBJ2-7 | TRBV18 | NA | TGTGCCAGCTCACCCCCGGGACTAGCGATATACGAGCAGTACTTC | CASSPPGLAIYEQYF
NA | TRBJ1-2 | TRBV30 | NA | TGTGCCTGGAAGGCAACAGGGCCTAGTGGCTACACCTTC | CAWKATGPSGYTF
NA | TRBJ1-2 | TRBV19 | once | TGTGCCAGTAAAGGAGGAGTTAACTATGGCTACACCTTC | CASKGGVNYGYTF
NA | TRBJ2-1 | TRBV11-2 | NA | TGTGCCAGCAGCTTCAGCGGTCCCTCCTACAATGAGCAGTTCTTC | CASSFSGPSYNEQFF
TRBD2 | TRBJ2-3 | TRBV10-1 | NA | TGCGCCAGCAGTGAGCCGCCGGGACTAGCGGGAGGGCCCGCAGATACGCAGTATTTT | CASSEPPGLAGGPADTQYF
NA | TRBJ2-7 | TRBV28 | NA | TGTGCCAGCAGTCTTCTAGGGGAATCCTACGAGCAGTACTTC | CASSLLGESYEQYF
NA | TRBJ2-3 | TRBV27 | NA | TGTGCCAGCAGAACTAACCTAGGCACAGATACGCAGTATTTT | CASRTNLGTDTQYF
TRBD1 | TRBJ1-1 | TRBV3-1/TRBV3-2 | few | TGTGCCAGCAGCCTCCAGACAGGGTTGTTCACTGAAGCTTTCTTT | CASSLQTGLFTEAFF
NA | TRBJ1-3 | TRBV24-1 | NA | TGTGCCACCAGTGATTCGGGTAGTGGAAACACCATATATTTT | CATSDSGSGNTIYF
TRBD1 | TRBJ2-5 | TRBV3-1/TRBV3-2 | NA | TGTGCCAGCCTTCGGGGACAGGGAGACCAAGAGACCCAGTACTTC | CASLRGQGDQETQYF
TRBD2 | TRBJ2-3 | TRBV28 | NA | TGTGCCAGCAGTTTCCGGGGTCTTACGGGACTAGCGGGAGTAGATACGCAGTATTTT | CASSFRGLTGLAGVDTQYF
TRBD1 | TRBJ2-3 | TRBV6-5 | NA | TGTGCCAGCAGTTACAGGGGGCTCCCACTCCCGGATACGCAGTATTTT | CASSYRGLPLPDTQYF
NA | TRBJ2-6 | TRBV14 | NA | TGTGCCAGCAGCCCTAGACAGGGACTTCTGGGGGCCAACGTCCTGACTTTC | CASSPRQGLLGANVLTF
TRBD1 | TRBJ2-1 | TRBV18 | NA | TGTGCCAGCTCACCCCGACAGGGCCGACGATACAATGAGCAGTTCTTC | CASSPRQGRRYNEQFF
TRBD1 | TRBJ1-1 | TRBV11-2 | NA | TGTGCCAGCCTAGGACAGGGGGCCGGCCGGAGGAACACTGAAGCTTTCTTT | CASLGQGAGRRNTEAFF
NA | TRBJ1-5 | TRBV9 | NA | TGTGCCAGCAGCGTGGGCAACGTGGATCAGCCCCAGCATTTT | CASSVGNVDQPQHF
TRBD1 | TRBJ2-1 | TRBV7-9 | NA | TGTGCGAGGCAGGGGGCGGGCTACAATGAGCAGTTCTTC | CARQGAGYNEQFF
NA | TRBJ2-7 | TRBV5-1 | NA | TGCGCCAGCAGGCGGGACTCCAACTACGAGCAGTACTTC | CASRRDSNYEQYF
NA | TRBJ2-4 | TRBV9 | NA | TGTGCCAGCAGCGAGGACACCCTAGCCAAAAACATTCAGTACTTC | CASSEDTLAKNIQYF
TRBD2 | TRBJ2-1 | TRBV19 | NA | TGTGCCAGTAGCACCGGAGGGAGGGCCCTCAATGAGCAGTTCTTC | CASSTGGRALNEQFF
TRBD1 | TRBJ1-1 | TRBV2 | NA | TGTGCCAGCACGGCCTGGGCCACAGGGGGCACTGAAGCTTTCTTT | CASTAWATGGTEAFF
NA | TRBJ1-5 | TRBV28 | NA | TGTGCCAGCGGATTACAGGGTGCCTGGGATCAGCCCCAGCATTTT | CASGLQGAWDQPQHF
TRBD1 | TRBJ1-1 | TRBV7-2 | NA | TGTGCCAGCAGCTTGGACAGGGGGCTTGGCACTGAAGCTTTCTTT | CASSLDRGLGTEAFF
TRBD1 | TRBJ1-1 | TRBV24-1 | few | TGTGCCACCAGTGACCGTAGGACAGGGGCTGAAGCTTTCTTT | CATSDRRTGAEAFF